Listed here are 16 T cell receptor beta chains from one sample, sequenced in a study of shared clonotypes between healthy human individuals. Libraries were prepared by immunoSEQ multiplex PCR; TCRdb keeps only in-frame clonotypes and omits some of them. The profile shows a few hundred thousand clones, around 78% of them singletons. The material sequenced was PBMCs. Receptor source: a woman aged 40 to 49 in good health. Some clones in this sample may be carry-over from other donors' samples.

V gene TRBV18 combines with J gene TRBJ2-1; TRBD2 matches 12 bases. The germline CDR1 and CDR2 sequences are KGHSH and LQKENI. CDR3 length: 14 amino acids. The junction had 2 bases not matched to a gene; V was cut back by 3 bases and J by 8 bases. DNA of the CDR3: TGTGCCAGCTCACCGACTAGCGGGAGCTATGAGCAGTTCTTC. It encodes CASSPTSGSYEQFF.

The CDR3 spells CATSRDQGRENEKLFF. The CDR3 nucleotides are TGTGCCACCAGCAGAGATCAGGGCAGGGAAAATGAAAAACTGTTTTTT. The chain uses TRBV15 and TRBJ1-4; possible D gene TRBD1, 5 bases. Germline lookup yields CDR1 LNHNV and CDR2 YYDKDF (reference sequence). This CDR3 spans 16 amino acids. V lost 0 bases and J 5 bases, leaving 13 bases between the germline ends.

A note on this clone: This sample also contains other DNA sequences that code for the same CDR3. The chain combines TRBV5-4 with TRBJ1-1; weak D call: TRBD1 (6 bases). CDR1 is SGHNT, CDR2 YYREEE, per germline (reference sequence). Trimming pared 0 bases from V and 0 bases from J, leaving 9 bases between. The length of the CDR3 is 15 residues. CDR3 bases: TGTGCCAGCAGCTTGGCCGGGGGGCTGAACACTGAAGCTTTCTTT. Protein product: CASSLAGGLNTEAFF. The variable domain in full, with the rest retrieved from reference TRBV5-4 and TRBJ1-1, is ETGVTQSPTHLIKTRGQQVTLRCSSQSGHNTVSWYQQALGQGPQFIFQYYREEENGRGNFPPRFSGLQFPNYSSELNVNALELDDSALYLCASSLAGGLNTEAFFGQGTRLTVV.

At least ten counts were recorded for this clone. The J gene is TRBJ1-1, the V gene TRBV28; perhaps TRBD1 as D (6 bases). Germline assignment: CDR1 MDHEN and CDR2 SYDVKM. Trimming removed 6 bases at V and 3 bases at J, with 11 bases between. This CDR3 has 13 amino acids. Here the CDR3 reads CASSKRGYTEAFF. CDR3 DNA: TGTGCCAGCAGCAAAAGGGGGTACACTGAAGCTTTCTTT.

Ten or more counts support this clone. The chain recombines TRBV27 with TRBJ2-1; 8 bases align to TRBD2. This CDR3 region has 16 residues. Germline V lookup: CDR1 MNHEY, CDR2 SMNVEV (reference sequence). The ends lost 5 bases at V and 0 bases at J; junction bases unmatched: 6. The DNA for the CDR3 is TGTGCCAGCAGTGGGACTAGGCGGGGCTCCTACAATGAGCAGTTCTTC. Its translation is CASSGTRRGSYNEQFF.

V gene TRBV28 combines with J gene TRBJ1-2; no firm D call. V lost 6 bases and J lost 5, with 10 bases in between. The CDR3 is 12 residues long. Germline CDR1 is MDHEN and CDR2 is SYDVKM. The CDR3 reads CASRQETYGYTF. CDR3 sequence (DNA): TGTGCCAGCAGGCAGGAAACTTATGGCTACACCTTC.

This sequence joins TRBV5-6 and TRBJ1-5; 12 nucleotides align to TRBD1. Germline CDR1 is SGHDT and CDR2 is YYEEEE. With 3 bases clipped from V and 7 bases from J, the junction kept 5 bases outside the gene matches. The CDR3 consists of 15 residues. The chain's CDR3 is CASSSGQGARQPQHF. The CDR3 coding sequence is TGTGCCAGCAGCTCGGGACAGGGGGCGCGGCAGCCCCAGCATTTT.

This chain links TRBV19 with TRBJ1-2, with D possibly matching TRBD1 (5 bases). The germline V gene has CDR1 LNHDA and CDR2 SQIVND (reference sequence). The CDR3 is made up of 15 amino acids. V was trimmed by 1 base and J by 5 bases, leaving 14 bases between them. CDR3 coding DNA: TGTGCCAGTAGTATAGCCGGGACGGACCTTTATGGCTACACCTTC. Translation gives CASSIAGTDLYGYTF.

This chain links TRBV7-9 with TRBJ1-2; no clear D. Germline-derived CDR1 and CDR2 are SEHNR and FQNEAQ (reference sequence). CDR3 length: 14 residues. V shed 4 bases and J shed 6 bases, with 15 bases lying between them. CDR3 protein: CASSSAGRWDGYTF. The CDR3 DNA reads TGTGCCAGCAGCTCTGCCGGGCGATGGGATGGCTACACCTTC. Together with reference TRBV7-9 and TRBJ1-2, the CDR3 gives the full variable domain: DTGVSQNPRHKITKRGQNVTFRCDPISEHNRLYWYRQTLGQGPEFLTYFQNEAQLEKSRLLSDRFSAERPKGSFSTLEIQRTEQGDSAMYLCASSSAGRWDGYTFGSGTRLTVV.

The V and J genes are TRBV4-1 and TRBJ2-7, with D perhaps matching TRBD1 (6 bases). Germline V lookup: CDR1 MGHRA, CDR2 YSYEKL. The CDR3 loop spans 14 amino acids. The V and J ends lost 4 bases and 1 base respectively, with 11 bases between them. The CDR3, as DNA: TGCGCCAGCAGCCGAGAGGACAGATCCTACGAGCAGTACTTC. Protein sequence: CASSREDRSYEQYF.

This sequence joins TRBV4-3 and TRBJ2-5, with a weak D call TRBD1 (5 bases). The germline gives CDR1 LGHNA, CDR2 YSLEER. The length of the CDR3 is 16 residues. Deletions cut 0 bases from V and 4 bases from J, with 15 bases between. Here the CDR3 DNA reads TGCGCCAGCAGCCAAGAGCCAGGGATAATAGGAGAGACCCAGTACTTC. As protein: CASSQEPGIIGETQYF.

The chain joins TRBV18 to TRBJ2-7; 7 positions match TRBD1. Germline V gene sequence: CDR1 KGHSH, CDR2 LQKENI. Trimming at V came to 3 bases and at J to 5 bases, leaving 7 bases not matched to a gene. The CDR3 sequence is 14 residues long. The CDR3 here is CASSPTGVRHEQYF. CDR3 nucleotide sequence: TGTGCCAGCTCACCTACAGGGGTAAGGCACGAGCAGTACTTC.

This chain's CDR3 is CASSGGAYTF. CDR3 bases: TGTGCCAGCTCGGGGGGGGCCTACACCTTC. The J gene is TRBJ1-2, the V gene TRBV4-2; D is possibly TRBD1 (6 bases). Germline values: CDR1 LGHNA, CDR2 YNFKEQ. This CDR3 contains 10 residues. The V end lost 8 bases, the J end lost 10 bases, and 11 bases lay between the germline ends.

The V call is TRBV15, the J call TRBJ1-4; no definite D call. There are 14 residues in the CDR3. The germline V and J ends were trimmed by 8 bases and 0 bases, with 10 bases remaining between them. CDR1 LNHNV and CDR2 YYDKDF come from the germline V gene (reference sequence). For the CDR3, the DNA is TGTGCCACCCGCCCCAGTGCAACTAATGAAAAACTGTTTTTT. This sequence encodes CATRPSATNEKLFF. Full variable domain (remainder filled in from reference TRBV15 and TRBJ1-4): DAMVIQNPRYQVTQFGKPVTLSCSQTLNHNVMYWYQQKSSQAPKLLFHYYDKDFNNEADTPDNFQSRRPNTSFCFLDIRSPGLGDTAMYLCATRPSATNEKLFFGSGTQLSVL.

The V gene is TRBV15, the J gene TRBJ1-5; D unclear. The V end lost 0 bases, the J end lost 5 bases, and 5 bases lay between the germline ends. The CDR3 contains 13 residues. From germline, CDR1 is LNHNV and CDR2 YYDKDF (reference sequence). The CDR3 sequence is CATSRDPDQPQHF. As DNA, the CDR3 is TGTGCCACCAGCAGAGATCCGGATCAGCCCCAGCATTTT.

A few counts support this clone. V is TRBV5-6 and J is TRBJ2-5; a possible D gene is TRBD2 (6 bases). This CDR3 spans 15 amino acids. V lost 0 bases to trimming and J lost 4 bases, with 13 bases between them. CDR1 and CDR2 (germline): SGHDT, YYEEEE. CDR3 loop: CASSLDAGRRETQYF. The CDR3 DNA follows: TGTGCCAGCAGCTTGGATGCAGGGAGGCGAGAGACCCAGTACTTC. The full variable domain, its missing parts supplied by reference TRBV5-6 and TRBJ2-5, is DAGVTQSPTHLIKTRGQQVTLRCSPKSGHDTVSWYQQALGQGPQFIFQYYEEEERQRGNFPDRFSGHQFPNYSSELNVNALLLGDSALYLCASSLDAGRRETQYFGPGTRLLVL.